Presented here are 17 T cell receptor beta chains from one specimen sequenced in a study of PD-L1 blockade in urothelial cancer. Noted time point: pretreatment peripheral blood. Assay: immunoSEQ multiplex PCR; the TCRdb copy retains only in-frame clones and omits some. Among tens of thousands of clones listed, roughly 75% were seen once. The source was PBMCs, collected around atezolizumab (anti-PD-L1) treatment. The source of these receptors is a man between 65 and 85 years old with urothelial cancer.

The chain has TRBV4-3 and TRBJ2-1, with 11 bases lining up with TRBD2. Germline loops: CDR1 LGHNA, CDR2 YSLEER. V lost 3 bases and J lost 2; bases outside the gene matches: 3. This CDR3 region has 16 residues. CDR3 sequence reads: CASSQLAGGAYNEQFF. DNA of the CDR3: TGCGCCAGCAGCCAGCTAGCGGGAGGCGCCTACAATGAGCAGTTCTTC.

The CDR3 loop reads CASSRPGLASYNEQFF. The CDR3 coding sequence is TGTGCCAGCAGCCGGCCGGGACTAGCGTCCTACAATGAGCAGTTCTTC. The rearrangement links TRBV14 to TRBJ2-1, with TRBD2 matching over 10 bases. The CDR3 consists of 16 residues. Losses at the gene ends were 4 bases for V and 1 base for J; bases not matched to a gene: 4. The germline CDR1 and CDR2 sequences are SGHDN and FVKESK.

This clone was detected a few times. The rearrangement joins TRBV11-3 to TRBJ2-5; D not certain. The CDR3 consists of 12 residues. Germline CDR1 and CDR2: SGHNT and YENEEA. V dropped 1 base and J dropped 4 bases, with 4 bases sitting between them. Here the CDR3 DNA reads TGTGCCAGCAGCTTAGGGAGAGAGACCCAGTACTTC. Its translation: CASSLGRETQYF.

The J gene is TRBJ2-7, the V gene TRBV25-1; tentatively, D is TRBD1 (6 bases). Germline V lookup: CDR1 MGHDK, CDR2 SYGVNS. Deletions cut 5 bases from V and 11 bases from J, with 16 bases between. The CDR3 loop spans 12 amino acids. The DNA of the CDR3 is TGTGCCAGCAGTACAGGGAGTGAAGTGGAGTACTTC. It is translated as CASSTGSEVEYF.

This clone was counted ten times or more. This sequence joins TRBV6-5 and TRBJ2-3; 8 bases agree with TRBD2. This CDR3 is built from 15 residues. The V and J ends lost 6 bases and 2 bases, in that order; junction bases with no gene match: 7. The germline gives CDR1 MNHEY, CDR2 SVGAGI. CDR3 in DNA: TGTGCCAGCAGCCAAGCGGGGGAATCCACAGATACGCAGTATTTT. Protein sequence: CASSQAGESTDTQYF.

The V and J genes are TRBV7-2 and TRBJ2-7, with TRBD2 matching over 8 bases. The V segment lost 2 bases and the J segment 4 bases; nucleotides outside the gene matches: 10. Germline lookup yields CDR1 SGHTA and CDR2 FQGNSA. The CDR3 runs to 16 residues. In nucleotides, the CDR3 is TGTGCCAGCAGCTTAAGTAGGAGCGGGAGTGTTTACGAGCAGTACTTC. As protein: CASSLSRSGSVYEQYF.

This rearrangement joins TRBV5-1 to TRBJ2-1; TRBD2 matches 12 bases. The CDR3 contains 16 residues. Trimming cost V 0 bases and J 6 bases; bases outside gene matches: 4. Germline V gene data show CDR1 as SGHRS and CDR2 as YFSETQ. CDR3 nucleotides: TGCGCCAGCAGCTTGGCGACTAGCGGGAGAGTCAATGAGCAGTTCTTC. Translating gives CASSLATSGRVNEQFF. Looking up the rest from reference TRBV5-1 and TRBJ2-1 gives the full variable domain: KAGVTQTPRYLIKTRGQQVTLSCSPISGHRSVSWYQQTPGQGLQFLFEYFSETQRNKGNFPGRFSGRQFSNSRSEMNVSTLELGDSALYLCASSLATSGRVNEQFFGPGTRLTVL.

This chain connects TRBV19 to TRBJ2-3; TRBD1 might be the D (5 bases). Germline V gene sequence: CDR1 LNHDA, CDR2 SQIVND (reference sequence). Trimming removed 3 bases at V and 1 base at J, with 11 bases between. The CDR3 sequence is 15 residues long. The DNA of the CDR3 is TGTGCCAGTAGTATGCAGGGCGGTCGCACAGATACGCAGTATTTT. Its translation is CASSMQGGRTDTQYF.

The chain links TRBV27 to TRBJ1-2, with TRBD1 matching 9 bases. The CDR3 contains 17 residues. V was pared by 6 bases and J by 0 bases, with 11 bases of the junction left unmatched. CDR1 and CDR2 from the germline V gene are MNHEY and SMNVEV (reference sequence). The CDR3 loop is CASRSYLQGATNYGYTF. The CDR3 region has the DNA TGTGCCAGCAGATCATACCTACAGGGGGCGACTAACTATGGCTACACCTTC.

The J gene is TRBJ2-2, the V gene TRBV7-2, with D possibly TRBD1 on 6 matching bases. Between the trimmed V and J ends, which lost 1 base and 9 bases, there was a span of 12 bases. This CDR3 has 14 residues. The V gene's germline CDR1 is SGHTA and CDR2 FQGNSA. The CDR3 nucleotides read TGTGCCAGCAGCTTAGACAGGGTGATTAGGGAGCTGTTTTTT. This codes for CASSLDRVIRELFF.

This clone was seen more than once but under ten times. This sequence joins TRBV7-9 and TRBJ1-2, with D hard to call. This CDR3 comprises 11 residues. Germline values: CDR1 SEHNR, CDR2 FQNEAQ (reference sequence). Trimming pared 4 bases from V and 6 bases from J, leaving 6 bases between. The CDR3 loop reads CASSSGNGYTF. Here the CDR3 DNA reads TGTGCCAGCAGCTCGGGGAATGGCTACACCTTC.

This chain connects TRBV27 to TRBJ1-1, with D maybe TRBD1 (5 bases). V was cut by 6 bases and J by 5 bases, with 10 bases left in between. The CDR3 contains 12 residues. CDR1 and CDR2 (germline): MNHEY, SMNVEV (reference sequence). DNA for the CDR3: TGTGCCAGCAGCCCCCGGGGGACTGAAGCTTTCTTT. Amino acids: CASSPRGTEAFF.

As regards this clone: The sample has other DNA sequences that encode this CDR3 too. J is TRBJ2-7 and V is TRBV28, with a tentative D call TRBD1 (6 bases). The CDR3 has 13 amino acids. Deletions cut 2 bases from V and 3 bases from J, with 8 bases between. Germline CDR1 is MDHEN and CDR2 is SYDVKM. CDR3: CASSLGQYYEQYF. In DNA, the CDR3 is TGTGCCAGCAGTTTAGGACAGTACTACGAGCAGTACTTC.

V and J are TRBV6-1 and TRBJ2-7; 11 bases are shared with TRBD2. Germline CDR1 and CDR2: MNHNS and SASEGT. CDR3 size: 13 residues. V lost 6 bases and J lost 6; bases outside the gene matches: 4. The CDR3 is CASRLAGAGEQYF. In DNA form, the CDR3 reads TGTGCCAGCAGACTAGCGGGAGCGGGCGAGCAGTACTTC.

The V and J genes are TRBV10-3 and TRBJ2-2; TRBD2 might be the D (5 bases). Trimming shortened V by 5 bases and J by 5 bases, and 15 bases separated the two germline ends. In germline, CDR1 is ENHRY, CDR2 SYGVKD. CDR3 size: 15 residues. The CDR3 sequence: CAISISELTTGELFF. For the CDR3, the DNA is TGTGCCATCAGTATTAGCGAGCTTACAACCGGGGAGCTGTTTTTT.

The chain couples TRBV2 to TRBJ1-2, with D possibly being TRBD1 (6 bases). CDR3 length: 14 amino acids. Germline V gene lookup returns CDR1 SNHLY and CDR2 FYNNEI. Trimming removed 5 bases from V and 4 bases from J, with 14 bases in between. The CDR3 DNA reads TGTGCCAGCAGTCCCCGCTCACAGGGCTATGGCTACACCTTC. It translates to CASSPRSQGYGYTF.

The J gene is TRBJ1-4, the V gene TRBV28; tentatively, D is TRBD1 (5 bases). The CDR3 has 15 amino acids. Germline CDR1 reads MDHEN; CDR2 reads SYDVKM. Trimming left V 5 bases short and J 8 bases short, with 18 bases between. In DNA form, the CDR3 reads TGTGCCAGCAGTGCACCCGGGGGAGGAGAGGAAAAACTGTTTTTT. This gives the protein CASSAPGGGEEKLFF.